A selection of T cell receptor beta chains follows, all from one sample in a study of blood T cell repertoires in COVID-19. Libraries were prepared by immunoSEQ multiplex PCR; TCRdb keeps only in-frame clonotypes and omits some of them. The repertoire holds approximately 230,000 clones, with around nine tenths as singletons. The sequencing sample was made of PBMCs or T cells enriched from blood (not recorded which). These receptors all come from a woman in her fifties or sixties with acute COVID-19. The CDR3 runs from the conserved cysteine through the conserved F or W. The D gene is left open where the match is weak. A clone size is listed for some rows: how often the clone was seen (once, few, many), or a class if it is expanded.

clone_size: NA
d_call: TRBD1
j_call: TRBJ1-1
v_call: TRBV6-2/TRBV6-3
cdr3_nt: TGTGCCAGCAGTTACTCGCGGGACAGGGCTGGCACTGAAGCTTTCTTT
cdr3_aa: CASSYSRDRAGTEAFF

clone_size: NA
d_call: TRBD2
j_call: TRBJ2-3
v_call: TRBV6-6
cdr3_nt: TGTGCCAGCAGCTCCGGGACTAGCGGGACAGTAGATACGCAGTATTTT
cdr3_aa: CASSSGTSGTVDTQYF

clone_size: NA
d_call: TRBD1
j_call: TRBJ1-2
v_call: TRBV6-5
cdr3_nt: TGTGCCAGCAGTTATGTGACAGGGGTCGGGGGCTACACCTTC
cdr3_aa: CASSYVTGVGGYTF

clone_size: NA
d_call: TRBD1
j_call: TRBJ1-5
v_call: TRBV7-3
cdr3_nt: TGTGCCAGCAGCTTAATTTCCCCGGGACAGGGGGAGGGTCAGCCCCAGCATTTT
cdr3_aa: CASSLISPGQGEGQPQHF

clone_size: NA
d_call: NA
j_call: TRBJ2-3
v_call: TRBV7-2
cdr3_nt: TGTGCCAGCAGCTTAGGTCTCGACAGAACCACAGATACGCAGTATTTT
cdr3_aa: CASSLGLDRTTDTQYF

clone_size: NA
d_call: TRBD1
j_call: TRBJ1-6
v_call: TRBV28
cdr3_nt: TGTGCCAGCAGTTCGGGACAGAATTATAATTCACCCCTCCACTTT
cdr3_aa: CASSSGQNYNSPLHF

clone_size: once
d_call: TRBD1
j_call: TRBJ1-1
v_call: TRBV10-3
cdr3_nt: TGTGCCATCAGAGACACAGGGGACACTGAAGCTTTCTTT
cdr3_aa: CAIRDTGDTEAFF

clone_size: once
d_call: TRBD1
j_call: TRBJ2-1
v_call: TRBV3-1/TRBV3-2
cdr3_nt: TGTGCCAGCAGCCAAGTGCCAGGGGGCCTCAATGAGCAGTTCTTC
cdr3_aa: CASSQVPGGLNEQFF

clone_size: few
d_call: TRBD1
j_call: TRBJ1-5
v_call: TRBV2
cdr3_nt: TGTGCCAGCATGGGACAGGCAGGTCAGCCCCAGCATTTT
cdr3_aa: CASMGQAGQPQHF

clone_size: NA
d_call: TRBD1
j_call: TRBJ1-1
v_call: TRBV27
cdr3_nt: TGTGCCAGCAGACGGACAGGGGCCATGAACACTGAAGCTTTCTTT
cdr3_aa: CASRRTGAMNTEAFF

clone_size: NA
d_call: TRBD1
j_call: TRBJ2-7
v_call: TRBV27
cdr3_nt: TGTGCCAGCAGTTCCTACCCCGGGACAGGCCAACCCTACGAGCAGTACTTC
cdr3_aa: CASSSYPGTGQPYEQYF

clone_size: NA
d_call: NA
j_call: TRBJ2-7
v_call: TRBV4-3
cdr3_nt: TGCGCCAGCAGCCAAGAATGGGCCTCTCTTGCCTACGAGCAGTACTTC
cdr3_aa: CASSQEWASLAYEQYF

clone_size: NA
d_call: NA
j_call: TRBJ2-3
v_call: TRBV5-1
cdr3_nt: TGCGCCAGCAGCTCCGACCACGGCGGGACAGATACGCAGTATTTT
cdr3_aa: CASSSDHGGTDTQYF